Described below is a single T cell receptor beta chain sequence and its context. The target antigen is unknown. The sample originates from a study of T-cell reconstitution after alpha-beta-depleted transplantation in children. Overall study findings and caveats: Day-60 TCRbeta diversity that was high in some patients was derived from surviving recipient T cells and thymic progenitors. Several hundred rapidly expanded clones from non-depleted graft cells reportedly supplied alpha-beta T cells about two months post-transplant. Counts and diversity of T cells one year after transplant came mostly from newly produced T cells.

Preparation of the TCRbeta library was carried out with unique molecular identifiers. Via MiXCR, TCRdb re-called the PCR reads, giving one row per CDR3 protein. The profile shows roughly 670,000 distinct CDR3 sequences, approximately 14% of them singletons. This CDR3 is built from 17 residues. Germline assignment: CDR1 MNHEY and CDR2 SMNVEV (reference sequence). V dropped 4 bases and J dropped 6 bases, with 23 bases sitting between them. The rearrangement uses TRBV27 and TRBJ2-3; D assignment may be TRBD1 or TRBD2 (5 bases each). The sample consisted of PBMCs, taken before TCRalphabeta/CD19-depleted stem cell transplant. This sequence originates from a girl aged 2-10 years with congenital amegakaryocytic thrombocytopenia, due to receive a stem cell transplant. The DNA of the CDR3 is TGTGCCAGCAGTTCTCTGCGATTTCCCGGGGCCGACGATACGCAGTATTTT. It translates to CASSSLRFPGADDTQYF.